One sample yielded the 21 T cell receptor beta chains listed below, sequenced in a study of shared clonotypes between healthy human individuals. TCRdb's table, derived via immunoSEQ multiplex PCR, lists solely in-frame clones and lacks some. The sample lists almost 750,000 clones, around 70% occurring once. The sequencing input was memory CD4+ T cells sorted from blood. Specified subset: CD45RA-negative fraction. These receptors all come from a woman in her thirties in good health.

The J gene is TRBJ2-2, the V gene TRBV7-9; possibly TRBD2 for D (5 bases). The V end was cut by 3 bases, the J end by 5 bases, with 10 bases between. Germline loops: CDR1 SEHNR, CDR2 FQNEAQ (reference sequence). The CDR3 covers 14 residues. The CDR3 DNA follows: TGTGCCAGCAGCTTGGGAGCGGAGACCGGGGAGCTGTTTTTT. Protein sequence: CASSLGAETGELFF.

This clone was seen a handful of times. The J gene is TRBJ2-1, the V gene TRBV7-9; D possibly corresponds to TRBD1 (6 bases). This CDR3 has 14 residues. V lost 2 bases and J 6 bases, leaving 11 bases between the germline ends. The V gene's germline CDR1 is SEHNR and CDR2 FQNEAQ (reference sequence). The CDR3 DNA follows: TGTGCCAGCAGCTTACAAACAGGGACCAATGAGCAGTTCTTC. Its protein is CASSLQTGTNEQFF.

About this clone itself: The sample has other DNA sequences that encode this CDR3 too. The CDR3 region has the DNA TGTGCCAGCAGTTTATATGGGACTAGCGGTTACTACGAGCAGTACTTC. Its protein product is CASSLYGTSGYYEQYF. The chain carries TRBV27 and TRBJ2-7, with 11 bases that match TRBD2. Trimming cost V 1 base and J 3 bases; bases outside gene matches: 5. This CDR3 is built from 16 residues. Per the germline V gene, CDR1 is MNHEY and CDR2 is SMNVEV (reference sequence).

The chain is built from TRBV2 and TRBJ2-1; 7 positions agree with TRBD1. This CDR3 contains 15 residues. Germline V lookup: CDR1 SNHLY, CDR2 FYNNEI. V trimming: 4 bases; J trimming: 0 bases; junction bases outside the gene matches: 3. In DNA, the CDR3 is TGTGCCAGCAGTGGGGACAGTATCTCCTACAATGAGCAGTTCTTC. Residues: CASSGDSISYNEQFF.

This CDR3 is CASSPPGQPNTEAFF. CDR3 nucleotides: TGTGCCAGCTCACCACCGGGACAACCGAACACTGAAGCTTTCTTT. The rearrangement links TRBV18 to TRBJ1-1; a weak D match, TRBD1 (6 bases). This CDR3 is built from 15 residues. The germline V gene encodes CDR1 KGHSH and CDR2 LQKENI. The V end lost 0 bases, the J end lost 1 base, and 9 bases lay between the germline ends.

This clone was picked up one time. V is TRBV28 and J is TRBJ1-1; D ambiguous. The germline V and J ends were trimmed by 3 bases and 6 bases, with 5 bases remaining between them. The germline V gene has CDR1 MDHEN and CDR2 SYDVKM. This CDR3 contains 11 residues. CDR3: CASSFGAEAFF. The CDR3 coding sequence is TGTGCCAGCAGTTTCGGGGCTGAAGCTTTCTTT.

This clone was recorded only once. The chain couples TRBV28 to TRBJ1-6; maybe TRBD1 (5 bases). V shed 6 bases and J shed 7 bases, with 13 bases lying between them. Germline V lookup: CDR1 MDHEN, CDR2 SYDVKM. This CDR3 spans 14 amino acids. DNA of the CDR3: TGTGCCAGCAGCTCCGGGACGGTGAATTCACCCCTCCACTTT. Translating gives CASSSGTVNSPLHF.

The V gene is TRBV27, the J gene TRBJ1-1; weak D call: TRBD1 (5 bases). This CDR3 is built from 14 residues. V was cut by 0 bases and J by 4 bases, with 9 bases left in between. The V gene's germline CDR1 is MNHEY and CDR2 SMNVEV (reference sequence). This CDR3 reads CASSLSSGGTEAFF. DNA for the CDR3: TGTGCCAGCAGTTTATCTTCGGGGGGCACTGAAGCTTTCTTT.

This chain uses TRBV19 with TRBJ2-2; no reliable D call. Germline assignment: CDR1 LNHDA and CDR2 SQIVND (reference sequence). V lost 9 bases, J lost 8 bases, and 19 bases lay in between. The CDR3 length is 14 residues. The DNA for the CDR3 is TGTGCCAGCAGAACCTCGGGCACTGCGGGGGAGCTGTTTTTT. This sequence encodes CASRTSGTAGELFF.

V gene TRBV7-2 combines with J gene TRBJ2-1; 9 bases are a match to TRBD1. CDR1 SGHTA and CDR2 FQGNSA come from the germline V gene. With 5 bases clipped from V and 5 bases from J, the junction kept 7 bases outside the gene matches. This CDR3 spans 15 amino acids. CDR3 loop: CASSLDRGSHNEQFF. The CDR3 nucleotides are TGTGCCAGCAGCCTCGACAGGGGGTCCCACAATGAGCAGTTCTTC.

This clone was seen a single time. The CDR3 nucleotides are TGTGCCAGCAGCCGGGGGCAGAATGAGCAGTTCTTC. The encoded protein is CASSRGQNEQFF. The rearrangement joins TRBV7-9 to TRBJ2-1; D assignment may be TRBD1 or TRBD2 (6 bases each). The CDR3 has 12 residues. Germline V gene data show CDR1 as SEHNR and CDR2 as FQNEAQ (reference sequence). V lost 5 bases to trimming and J lost 7 bases, with 9 bases between them.

The V and J genes are TRBV11-2 and TRBJ2-7, with TRBD2 identical over 8 bases. The CDR3 runs to 16 residues. Germline CDR1 and CDR2: SGHAT and FQNNGV. Unmatched junction bases numbered 14, after V lost 7 bases and J lost 3 bases. CDR3 nucleotides: TGTGCCAGCACCTCTCCTACTAGCGGCCAGGTCTACGAGCAGTACTTC. Translated: CASTSPTSGQVYEQYF. The whole variable domain, filled in from reference TRBV11-2 and TRBJ2-7, reads EAGVAQSPRYKIIEKRQSVAFWCNPISGHATLYWYQQILGQGPKLLIQFQNNGVVDDSQLPKDRFSAERLKGVDSTLKIQPAKLEDSAVYLCASTSPTSGQVYEQYFGPGTRLTVT.

This clone came up a few times. The chain is built from TRBV6-6 and TRBJ2-1; D is unclear. Germline V CDR1 and CDR2: MNHNY, SVGAGI (reference sequence). The CDR3 sequence is 14 residues long. V was clipped by 5 bases and J by 5 bases, with 13 bases between them. CDR3 DNA: TGTGCCAGCAGTCCTTCATCCCTGGACAATGAGCAGTTCTTC. The encoded protein is CASSPSSLDNEQFF.

This sequence joins TRBV4-2 and TRBJ2-1, with D maybe TRBD2 (5 bases). With 0 bases removed from V and 1 base from J, the gap between germline ends came to 16 bases. CDR3 length: 18 residues. Germline assignment: CDR1 LGHNA and CDR2 YNFKEQ. CDR3 sequence reads: CASSQESTRTGSYNEQFF. Here the CDR3 DNA reads TGTGCCAGCAGCCAAGAGTCGACTCGGACGGGATCCTACAATGAGCAGTTCTTC.

This sequence joins TRBV30 and TRBJ2-2, with D possibly TRBD1 on 6 matching bases. CDR3 length equals 14 residues. Germline values: CDR1 GTSNPN, CDR2 SVGIG (reference sequence). Trimming removed 5 bases from V and 6 bases from J, with 16 bases in between. The CDR3 loop is CAWCDRWAPGELFF. In DNA, the CDR3 is TGTGCCTGGTGTGACAGGTGGGCCCCCGGGGAGCTGTTTTTT.

This clone was picked up many times. The V and J genes are TRBV5-1 and TRBJ1-1; D is unclear. This CDR3 contains 12 residues. Germline V CDR1 and CDR2: SGHRS, YFSETQ. V was clipped by 2 bases and J by 7 bases, with 9 bases between them. The CDR3 region is CASSLTLDEAFF. The CDR3 nucleotides are TGCGCCAGCAGCTTAACCCTTGATGAAGCTTTCTTT.

V is TRBV7-9 and J is TRBJ2-1, with D maybe TRBD1 (6 bases). CDR1 and CDR2 from the germline V gene are SEHNR and FQNEAQ (reference sequence). The CDR3 is 13 residues long. Trimming removed 4 bases at V and 7 bases at J, with 11 bases between. The CDR3 protein is CASSSGTINEQFF. The CDR3 DNA sequence: TGTGCCAGCAGCTCAGGGACAATTAATGAGCAGTTCTTC. The full variable domain, its missing parts supplied by reference TRBV7-9 and TRBJ2-1, is DTGVSQNPRHKITKRGQNVTFRCDPISEHNRLYWYRQTLGQGPEFLTYFQNEAQLEKSRLLSDRFSAERPKGSFSTLEIQRTEQGDSAMYLCASSSGTINEQFFGPGTRLTVL.

About this clone itself: Other DNA sequences within the sample encode an identical CDR3. The rearrangement joins TRBV6-5 to TRBJ1-3, with D perhaps matching TRBD1 (6 bases). CDR3 length: 13 residues. In germline, CDR1 is MNHEY, CDR2 SVGAGI. Trimming removed 6 bases from V and 1 base from J, with 7 bases in between. The CDR3 spells CASRQGSGNTIYF. The CDR3 DNA reads TGTGCCAGCAGACAGGGATCTGGAAACACCATATATTTT.

This clone occurred many times. The rearrangement uses TRBV4-2 and TRBJ1-3; 8 bases map to TRBD1. Germline trimming cut 0 bases from V and 4 bases from J; bases unmatched to any gene: 5. The CDR3 totals 16 residues. Germline lookup yields CDR1 LGHNA and CDR2 YNFKEQ. The CDR3 DNA is TGTGCCAGCAGCCAAGAGCTGCGGACAGGGGGAAACACCATATATTTT. Translation gives CASSQELRTGGNTIYF.

The gene calls are TRBV11-2 and TRBJ2-6, with D possibly being TRBD2 (6 bases). V lost 2 bases and J lost 0, with 11 bases in between. Germline lookup yields CDR1 SGHAT and CDR2 FQNNGV. The CDR3 covers 17 residues. The CDR3, as DNA: TGTGCCAGCAGCTTATGGAGGGTCCACTCTGGGGCCAACGTCCTGACTTTC. Amino acid sequence: CASSLWRVHSGANVLTF.

This rearrangement joins TRBV5-4 to TRBJ1-1, with D possibly matching TRBD1 (5 bases). Germline CDR1 is SGHNT and CDR2 is YYREEE (reference sequence). V dropped 4 bases and J dropped 3 bases, with 13 bases sitting between them. CDR3 length equals 14 residues. The CDR3 protein is CASSEGDWDTEAFF. As DNA, the CDR3 is TGTGCCAGCAGCGAAGGGGATTGGGACACTGAAGCTTTCTTT.